This T cell receptor beta chain came from a study of identical twins (dated by TCRdb to the mid-2010s). At the level of the whole study: The study deep-sequenced TCR alpha and beta repertoires from monozygotic twins, unrelated adults of various ages and cord blood to test whether fetal clonotypes persist. Replicate twin experiments were performed at different times using different library preparation protocols to rule out contamination. Broader findings and caveats from the paper: Compared with coincidental sharing between unrelated individuals, out-of-frame TCR alpha sequences shared between twins had an excess of sequences with low generation probability. Because the same donors could not be followed over many years, conclusions were based on cross-sectional statistical analysis. Abundant cord blood beta clonotypes carried fewer insertions; young adult naive repertoires showed a weaker similar trend, while memory repertoires showed none. In monozygotic twins, out-of-frame TCR alpha sharing was systematically underestimated by recombination models, although the models agreed with sharing between unrelated individuals. Invariant T cells such as MAIT and iNKT could partly confound zero-insertion analyses, though diverse VJ usage argued against this for most clonotypes. In beta out-of-frame sequences, excess twin sharing was weaker, because having fewer shared sequences lowered the signal-to-noise ratio.

The method behind the library was 5' RACE. These reads were obtained on an Illumina HiSeq 2000. Template switching introduced a universal primer binding site; the final cDNA contained a unique molecular identifier, enabling accurate counting of TCR cDNA molecules. Specific primers in the conserved constant-segment region were used to synthesize first-strand cDNA for TCR alpha and beta chains. Each cDNA library was double barcoded, with a SMART-Mk sample barcode plus Illumina barcodes, to control for contamination. TruSeq adapter sequences along with Illumina sample barcodes were introduced in two successive PCR steps. Sequencing of the TCR alpha and beta cDNA libraries was done on the Illumina HiSeq platform using custom primers. The published analysis was carried out like this. Unique molecular identifiers were extracted from raw reads with MiGEC, and CDR3 positions were determined with MiXCR. For each individual, recombination models were inferred using an EM algorithm with the repgenHMM and IGoR tools. The tcR package in R was used for shared clonotype analysis, with sharing normalized by the product of cloneset sizes. To study raw recombination without the effects of thymic and clonal selection, out-of-frame nonproductive sequences were analyzed. Clones were called with MiXCR by TCRdb after fastp trimmed the public reads at Q25, and only in-frame beta chains were retained. Entries are consolidated by CDR3 protein sequence, retaining the most common genes and DNA. In this record, the V and J calls reflect TCRdb's handling and not the investigators' own analysis. The sample contains around 490,000 distinct CDR3 sequences, roughly 15% of them found a single time. The ten largest clonotypes hold 0.44% of the sample.

The CDR3 has 16 amino acids, counting the end cysteine and phenylalanine. Only the CDR3 DNA is retained, 48 bases long and in frame from the first base. The junction shows trimming of 0 bases on V and 4 bases on J, and the gene matches do not reach 3 bases of it. Via the germline V gene, CDR1 is ENHRY and CDR2 SYGVKD. All donors were healthy Caucasians. Three pairs of female monozygotic twins, all aged about 18 to 29 years, made up the twin cohort. Positive isolation kits from Invitrogen were used to isolate CD4+ and CD8+ T cell populations. Only a few counts were recorded for this clonotype. Its antigen has not been determined. No base qualities exist here, and no much larger clone lies one base off it. These data also featured in a second study, about yellow fever vaccine responses in identical twins. Looking at the second paper: The T cell response to vaccination in identical twins was reported by the authors to appear partly convergent and partly personalized. In identical twins, the study followed T cell clones that responded to the vaccine with precision.

The rearrangement combines TRBV10-3 with TRBJ2-3, and TRBD2 aligns with 11 junction nucleotides. The source is a woman younger than 35 in good health. Sequenced sample: CD4+ T cells sorted from blood. CDR3 loop: CAISESASGGSDTQYF. The base sequence is TGTGCCATCAGTGAGTCGGCTAGCGGGGGGTCAGATACGCAGTATTTT.